This TCR beta chain was sequenced for a study of blood T cell repertoires in COVID-19. Study as a whole: PBMCs, B-cell-depleted T cells, or T cells were the source of the cDNA or gDNA that made up the material.

This clone appeared a single time. Data came from immunoSEQ multiplex PCR; TCRdb stores just in-frame clones and leaves some out. The sample gives approximately 37,000 clones, 80% to 90% of which show up once; more than 7% is in the top ten. Trimming cost V 1 base and J 5 bases; bases outside gene matches: 3. CDR1 and CDR2 from the germline V gene are SGDLS and YYNGEE. This CDR3 is 15 amino acids long. Source material: peripheral blood. The clonotype comes from a woman aged 70-85 years with acute or convalescent COVID-19. The rearrangement joins TRBV9 to TRBJ2-1; 10 nucleotides agree with TRBD2. The CDR3, as DNA: TGTGCCAGCAGCGTAAATAGCGGGGGGCACAATGAGCAGTTCTTC. This sequence encodes CASSVNSGGHNEQFF.